One and the same sample provided the 17 T cell receptor beta chains below, sequenced in a study of blood T cells in healthy people across ages. A second PCR, run for roughly 7 to 12 cycles, used a sample-barcoded 5' primer plus a J-beta primer mix. TCRdb re-called the 5' RACE reads with MiXCR, one entry per CDR3 protein. The sample carries under 850,000 distinct CDR3 sequences, about 37% recorded once. Sequenced sample: blood. These receptor sequences come from a man aged 18 to 29 in good health.

CDR3 sequence: CASSLTASNEKLFF. CDR3 nucleotide sequence: TGTGCCAGCAGTTTAACGGCCTCTAATGAAAAACTGTTTTTT. V is TRBV12-3 or TRBV12-4 and J is TRBJ1-4, with D uncertain. V lost 2 bases and J 3 bases, leaving 7 bases between the germline ends. The CDR3 has 14 residues.

The chain uses TRBV6-6 and TRBJ1-2; weak D call: TRBD1 (6 bases). The CDR3 spans 13 residues. V was clipped by 7 bases and J by 3 bases, with 12 bases between them. Looked up from germline, CDR1 is MNHNY and CDR2 is SVGAGI (reference sequence). In nucleotides, the CDR3 is TGTGCCAGCATTTTCACAGGGTACTATGGCTACACCTTC. Protein: CASIFTGYYGYTF.

V is TRBV4-1 and J is TRBJ1-5; D is possibly TRBD1 (5 bases). V dropped 0 bases and J dropped 9 bases, with 18 bases sitting between them. CDR3 size: 16 residues. Germline V gene lookup returns CDR1 MGHRA and CDR2 YSYEKL. The CDR3 is CASSQDYQGRFRPQHF. DNA for the CDR3: TGCGCCAGCAGCCAAGATTACCAGGGCCGGTTTCGGCCCCAGCATTTT.

This clonotype was observed many times. The chain carries TRBV29-1 and TRBJ2-1, with a weak D call TRBD2 (6 bases). The germline V gene has CDR1 SQVTM and CDR2 ANQGSEA. The CDR3 consists of 11 residues. V lost 6 bases, J lost 8 bases, and 11 bases lay in between. The CDR3 nucleotides are TGCAGCGTCATAGCGGACCATGAGCAGTTCTTC. Protein: CSVIADHEQFF.

The genes are TRBV20-1 and TRBJ2-1, with 12 positions matching TRBD2. This CDR3 region has 17 residues. The V gene's germline CDR1 is DFQATT and CDR2 SNEGSKA (reference sequence). J was trimmed by 4 bases and V by 0 bases; bases with no gene match: 7. The CDR3 coding sequence is TGCAGTGCTAGAGATCCCCGGACTAGCGGGGTTTACAATGAGCAGTTCTTC. Its translation: CSARDPRTSGVYNEQFF.

The V call is TRBV9, the J call TRBJ1-1, with TRBD1 as a possible D gene (6 bases). The CDR3 extends over 15 amino acids. The germline V gene encodes CDR1 SGDLS and CDR2 YYNGEE. V was shortened by 0 bases and J by 1 base, with 10 bases between the two germline ends. CDR3 nucleotides: TGTGCCAGCAGCGTAGACCCGGACAGGAACACTGAAGCTTTCTTT. Amino acid sequence: CASSVDPDRNTEAFF. Full variable domain (missing parts from reference TRBV9 and TRBJ1-1): DSGVTQTPKHLITATGQRVTLRCSPRSGDLSVYWYQQSLDQGLQFLIQYYNGEERAKGNILERFSAQQFPDLHSELNLSSLELGDSALYFCASSVDPDRNTEAFFGQGTRLTVV.

V is TRBV29-1 and J is TRBJ2-5, with 12 positions matching TRBD2. In germline, CDR1 is SQVTM, CDR2 ANQGSEA. V dropped 6 bases and J dropped 4; count of bases not matched to a gene: 0. This CDR3 spans 12 amino acids. As DNA, the CDR3 is TGCAGCGTACTAGCGGGAGGAGAGACCCAGTACTTC. This gives the protein CSVLAGGETQYF.

V and J are TRBV18 and TRBJ2-4; 7 nucleotides line up with TRBD1. V shed 8 bases and J 13 bases; nucleotides not matched to a gene: 17. CDR3 length: 14 amino acids. Germline V gene lookup returns CDR1 KGHSH and CDR2 LQKENI. The CDR3: CASAQDDRVGEQYF. The CDR3 DNA is TGTGCCAGCGCACAAGATGACAGGGTGGGTGAGCAGTACTTC.

The CDR3 DNA is TGCAGTGCTAGAGTTAACGGGAATCAGCCCCAGCATTTT. Its translation: CSARVNGNQPQHF. The rearrangement joins TRBV20-1 to TRBJ1-5; D gene ambiguous. This CDR3 spans 13 amino acids. Germline V gene sequence: CDR1 DFQATT, CDR2 SNEGSKA (reference sequence). The V end lost 1 base, the J end lost 4 bases, and 8 bases lay between the germline ends.

This clonotype was seen ten or more times. The chain uses TRBV3-1 and TRBJ2-7; tentatively, D is TRBD1 (5 bases). The CDR3 spans 14 residues. CDR1 LGHDT and CDR2 YNNKEL come from the germline V gene (reference sequence). Trimming left V 1 base short and J 2 bases short, with 9 bases between. CDR3 in DNA: TGTGCCAGCAGCCAAGCTCAGGGTCCCTACGAGCAGTACTTC. Its protein is CASSQAQGPYEQYF.

This clonotype was counted ten times or more. The chain couples TRBV20-1 to TRBJ2-5; unclear D gene. The CDR3 is made up of 14 amino acids. V was pared by 0 bases and J by 5 bases, with 13 bases between. Germline V gene sequence: CDR1 DFQATT, CDR2 SNEGSKA (reference sequence). For the CDR3, the DNA is TGCAGTGCTAGAGATGGTAGAAGGGTGGAGACCCAGTACTTC. Translation gives CSARDGRRVETQYF.

This clonotype was recorded a few times. CDR3 protein: CASSVTDLHNTEAFF. The CDR3 DNA is TGTGCCAGCAGTGTAACGGATTTACACAACACTGAAGCTTTCTTT. This rearrangement joins TRBV2 to TRBJ1-1; D gene unclear. Germline assignment: CDR1 SNHLY and CDR2 FYNNEI. The CDR3 runs 15 residues. V was pared by 4 bases and J by 2 bases, with 14 bases between.

This clonotype was seen repeatedly, ten times or more. CDR3 protein: CASSLIGSQETQYF. The DNA of the CDR3 is TGTGCCAGCAGCTTGATTGGGAGTCAAGAGACCCAGTACTTC. The chain employs TRBV5-6 and TRBJ2-5, with D possibly being TRBD2 (5 bases). Germline V CDR1 and CDR2: SGHDT, YYEEEE. Trimming left V 1 base short and J 2 bases short, with 9 bases between. The CDR3 covers 14 residues.

V usage is TRBV10-3 and J usage is TRBJ2-5; 9 bases fit TRBD1. The DNA end favors TRBJ2-7, so the J call may be wrong. Germline CDR1 is ENHRY and CDR2 is SYGVKD. The CDR3 sequence is 13 residues long. In DNA, the CDR3 is TGTGCCATCAGTGGGGACAGGGACAACGAGCAGTACTTC. Protein: CAISGDRDNEQYF.

The sample holds many counts of this clonotype. The chain recombines TRBV10-3 with TRBJ2-1; 10 positions agree with TRBD1. The CDR3 has 15 residues. The germline V gene has CDR1 ENHRY and CDR2 SYGVKD. Losses at the gene ends were 6 bases for V and 5 bases for J; bases not matched to a gene: 7. The CDR3 loop reads CAIRPRTGGNNEQFF. The CDR3 DNA sequence: TGTGCCATCAGACCGAGGACAGGGGGTAACAATGAGCAGTTCTTC.

This chain joins TRBV7-6 and TRBJ2-1; 9 bases fit TRBD2. Per germline, CDR1 SGHVS and CDR2 FNYEAQ. The CDR3 loop spans 17 amino acids. Trimming took 4 bases from V and 8 from J; bases not matched to a gene: 15. CDR3 nucleotides: TGTGCCAGCAGCTACGGAGTAGCGGGGGCCACGGATCATGAGCAGTTCTTC. This gives the protein CASSYGVAGATDHEQFF. The full variable domain, its missing parts supplied by reference TRBV7-6 and TRBJ2-1, is GAGVSQSPRYKVTKRGQDVALRCDPISGHVSLYWYRQALGQGPEFLTYFNYEAQQDKSGLPNDRFSAERPEGSISTLTIQRTEQRDSAMYRCASSYGVAGATDHEQFFGPGTRLTVL.

This chain uses TRBV2 with TRBJ2-1; tentative D call: TRBD2 (5 bases). The CDR3 runs to 12 residues. Germline V gene data show CDR1 as SNHLY and CDR2 as FYNNEI. V was cut by 8 bases and J by 10 bases, with 15 bases left in between. Here the CDR3 DNA reads TGTGCCAGCGGCCCCCTTCGGGGAGAGCAGTTCTTC. Its translation: CASGPLRGEQFF. Complete variable domain (other parts from reference TRBV2 and TRBJ2-1): EPEVTQTPSHQVTQMGQEVILRCVPISNHLYFYWYRQILGQKVEFLVSFYNNEISEKSEIFDDQFSVERPDGSNFTLKIRSTKLEDSAMYFCASGPLRGEQFFGPGTRLTVL.